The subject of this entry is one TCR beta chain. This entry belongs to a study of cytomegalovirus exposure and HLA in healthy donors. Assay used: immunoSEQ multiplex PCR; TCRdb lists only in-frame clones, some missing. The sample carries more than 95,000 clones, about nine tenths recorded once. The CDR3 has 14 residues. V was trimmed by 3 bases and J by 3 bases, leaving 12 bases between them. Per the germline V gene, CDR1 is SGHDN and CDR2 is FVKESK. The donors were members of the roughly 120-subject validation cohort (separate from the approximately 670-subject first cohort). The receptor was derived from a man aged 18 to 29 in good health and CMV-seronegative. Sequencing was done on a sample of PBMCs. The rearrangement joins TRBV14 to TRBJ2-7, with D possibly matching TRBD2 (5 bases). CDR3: CASSHSSGYYEQYF. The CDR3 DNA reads TGTGCCAGCAGCCATTCATCGGGGTACTACGAGCAGTACTTC.